These 29 T cell receptor beta chains share one sample of origin, sequenced in a study of blood T cell repertoires in COVID-19. Sequenced by immunoSEQ multiplex PCR; TCRdb stores in-frame clones only, minus some. The table records 100,000 to 150,000 clones, over 75% of them present only once. Source material: peripheral blood. These receptors were taken from a woman older than 75 with acute or convalescent COVID-19.

This chain links TRBV28 with TRBJ2-7, with 7 bases aligning to TRBD2. Looked up from germline, CDR1 is MDHEN and CDR2 is SYDVKM. CDR3 length: 16 amino acids. The ends lost 5 bases at V and 1 base at J; junction bases unmatched: 11. DNA of the CDR3: TGTGCCAGCAGTCCCCCTGGGGGACTAACGTCCTACGAGCAGTACTTC. It yields the protein CASSPPGGLTSYEQYF.

CDR3 in amino acids: CASRWTAQETQYF. CDR3 bases: TGCGCCAGCAGATGGACAGCACAAGAGACCCAGTACTTC. The chain joins TRBV5-1 to TRBJ2-5, with D possibly matching TRBD1 (6 bases). This CDR3 region has 13 residues. Germline V gene sequence: CDR1 SGHRS, CDR2 YFSETQ. V shed 5 bases and J shed 2 bases, with 10 bases lying between them.

The chain links TRBV19 to TRBJ1-2; the match to TRBD1 covers 7 bases. The CDR3 is 14 amino acids. Germline CDR1 and CDR2: LNHDA and SQIVND (reference sequence). Trimming removed 3 bases from V and 8 bases from J; junction bases left unmatched: 9. The CDR3 loop is CASSIPGDSGGYTF. CDR3 nucleotide sequence: TGTGCCAGTAGTATTCCCGGGGACAGCGGGGGCTACACCTTC.

This clone was recorded once. This chain connects TRBV9 to TRBJ2-1; TRBD2 matches at 9 bases. The CDR3 length is 15 residues. Germline loops: CDR1 SGDLS, CDR2 YYNGEE. Losses at the gene ends were 0 bases for V and 7 bases for J; bases not matched to a gene: 5. The CDR3 sequence is CASSVVLAGINEQFF. In DNA, the CDR3 is TGTGCCAGCAGCGTAGTACTAGCGGGTATTAATGAGCAGTTCTTC.

The V gene is TRBV27, the J gene TRBJ1-1; D call uncertain. The V gene lost 1 base and the J gene lost 4 bases, with 10 bases spanning the gap. Looked up from germline, CDR1 is MNHEY and CDR2 is SMNVEV (reference sequence). The CDR3 sequence is 14 residues long. CDR3 loop: CASSLYRVATEAFF. CDR3 DNA sequence: TGTGCCAGCAGTTTATATCGGGTTGCCACTGAAGCTTTCTTT.

The rearrangement links TRBV5-1 to TRBJ2-2; TRBD1 matches at 7 bases. The CDR3 covers 15 residues. Trimming took 1 base from V and 2 from J; bases not matched to a gene: 2. Germline CDR1 reads SGHRS; CDR2 reads YFSETQ. CDR3 in amino acids: CASSLTGDNTGELFF. DNA of the CDR3: TGCGCCAGCAGCTTGACAGGGGACAACACCGGGGAGCTGTTTTTT.

This clone was seen once. This chain joins TRBV7-9 and TRBJ2-2; D remains ambiguous. Germline V gene data show CDR1 as SEHNR and CDR2 as FQNEAQ (reference sequence). This CDR3 is built from 12 residues. V shed 5 bases and J shed 7 bases, with 8 bases lying between them. The CDR3 reads CASSLLIGELFF. The CDR3 DNA reads as TGTGCCAGCAGCCTCCTAATCGGGGAGCTGTTTTTT.

The chain couples TRBV6-5 to TRBJ1-1; perhaps TRBD1 as D (5 bases). V was cut by 8 bases and J by 4 bases, with 14 bases left in between. The CDR3 contains 13 residues. Looked up from germline, CDR1 is MNHEY and CDR2 is SVGAGI. CDR3 DNA sequence: TGTGCCAGCCGGAGGGGACCGAGCACTGAAGCTTTCTTT. This gives the protein CASRRGPSTEAFF.

This clone was seen just once. The gene calls are TRBV30 and TRBJ1-2, with D perhaps matching TRBD1 (6 bases). The V gene lost 3 bases and the J gene lost 2 bases, with 16 bases spanning the gap. The CDR3 covers 15 residues. Germline V lookup: CDR1 GTSNPN, CDR2 SVGIG (reference sequence). The CDR3 sequence: CAWRGTPNRNYGYTF. In nucleotides, the CDR3 is TGTGCCTGGAGGGGGACACCGAATCGGAACTATGGCTACACCTTC. The whole variable domain, filled in from reference TRBV30 and TRBJ1-2, reads SQTIHQWPATLVQPVGSPLSLECTVEGTSNPNLYWYRQAAGRGLQLLFYSVGIGQISSEVPQNLSASRPQDRQFILSSKKLLLSDSGFYLCAWRGTPNRNYGYTFGSGTRLTVV.

The chain recombines TRBV15 with TRBJ1-6; maybe TRBD1 (5 bases). Trimming took 5 bases from V and 10 from J, leaving 12 bases between them. Per the germline V gene, CDR1 is LNHNV and CDR2 is YYDKDF (reference sequence). The CDR3 is made up of 13 amino acids. The CDR3 DNA sequence: TGTGCCACCAGCCAGGCAGGGTACTCACCCCTCCACTTT. Its translation is CATSQAGYSPLHF.

The genes are TRBV5-8 and TRBJ1-3, with TRBD1 matching 7 bases. The length of the CDR3 is 16 residues. Germline loops: CDR1 SGHTS, CDR2 YDEGEE. The J segment lost 4 bases and the V segment lost 4 bases, leaving 11 bases of the junction unmatched. The CDR3 DNA is TGTGCCAGCAGCCCTGCCTACAGGGGATCGGGAAACACCATATATTTT. Protein: CASSPAYRGSGNTIYF.

The J gene is TRBJ1-2, the V gene TRBV7-2; the match to TRBD1 covers 7 bases. V gave up 3 bases and J gave up 5 bases; unmatched junction bases: 9. CDR3 length: 15 residues. The germline gives CDR1 SGHTA, CDR2 FQGNSA. The CDR3: CASSLGQGVWYGYTF. In DNA, the CDR3 is TGTGCCAGCAGCTTGGGGCAGGGGGTATGGTATGGCTACACCTTC.

The V call is TRBV6-5, the J call TRBJ1-2, with D uncertain. V was cut by 5 bases and J by 2 bases, with 6 bases left in between. Germline-derived CDR1 and CDR2 are MNHEY and SVGAGI. The CDR3 covers 12 residues. CDR3 in amino acids: CASSRVNYGYTF. The CDR3 DNA sequence: TGTGCCAGCAGTCGGGTGAACTATGGCTACACCTTC.

CDR3 sequence (DNA): TGCGCCAGCAGCTGGCTAGCGGGGGGGCAAGAGACCCAGTACTTC. Its translation is CASSWLAGGQETQYF. This chain connects TRBV5-1 to TRBJ2-5, with 12 bases lining up with TRBD2. V shed 3 bases and J 2 bases; nucleotides not matched to a gene: 2. The CDR3 is 15 residues long. Germline CDR1 is SGHRS and CDR2 is YFSETQ.

This clone has just one count. This chain uses TRBV4-1 with TRBJ2-1, with D perhaps TRBD1 (6 bases). The CDR3 loop spans 16 amino acids. V was trimmed by 0 bases and J by 6 bases, leaving 15 bases between them. Looked up from germline, CDR1 is MGHRA and CDR2 is YSYEKL. The CDR3 spells CASSQETTGYGNEQFF. The CDR3 DNA sequence: TGCGCCAGCAGCCAAGAAACCACAGGGTATGGCAATGAGCAGTTCTTC.

This chain links TRBV4-1 with TRBJ2-1; D remains ambiguous. V gave up 1 base and J gave up 9 bases, with 10 bases separating them. The CDR3 totals 13 residues. Looked up from germline, CDR1 is MGHRA and CDR2 is YSYEKL. DNA of the CDR3: TGCGCCAGCAGCCAAGTTTCCGGGTTTGAGCAGTTCTTC. Its translation is CASSQVSGFEQFF.

This clone came up once. The V and J genes are TRBV3-1 (or the pseudogene TRBV3-2) and TRBJ1-2; D remains unclear. V dropped 1 base and J dropped 8 bases, with 8 bases sitting between them. The V gene's germline CDR1 is LGHDT and CDR2 YNNKEL (reference sequence). The CDR3 is made up of 12 amino acids. The CDR3 region is CASSQAGYGYTF. In DNA form, the CDR3 reads TGTGCCAGCAGCCAAGCAGGCTACGGCTACACCTTC.

This chain joins TRBV19 and TRBJ2-1; D might be TRBD2 (6 bases). Germline V gene sequence: CDR1 LNHDA, CDR2 SQIVND (reference sequence). The CDR3 spans 12 residues. Trimming took 8 bases from V and 6 from J, leaving 11 bases between them. DNA of the CDR3: TGTGCCAGTTGCGGGACTGTCAATGAGCAGTTCTTC. Translating gives CASCGTVNEQFF.

The J gene is TRBJ1-2, the V gene TRBV4-2; 7 positions agree with TRBD1. The CDR3 has 12 residues. From germline, CDR1 is LGHNA and CDR2 YNFKEQ. Trimming removed 4 bases from V and 7 bases from J; junction bases left unmatched: 3. In nucleotides, the CDR3 is TGTGCCAGCAGCCCACAGGGGACTGGCTACACCTTC. This encodes CASSPQGTGYTF.

This clone was seen only a few times. The CDR3 here is CASSSDMVFGYTF. The CDR3, as DNA: TGTGCCAGCAGTTCGGACATGGTTTTTGGCTACACCTTC. The chain employs TRBV28 and TRBJ1-2, with D possibly matching TRBD1 (5 bases). With 4 bases removed from V and 7 bases from J, the gap between germline ends came to 13 bases. This CDR3 contains 13 residues. Germline V gene data show CDR1 as MDHEN and CDR2 as SYDVKM.

The chain links TRBV5-1 to TRBJ2-3; 8 bases agree with TRBD1. V dropped 4 bases and J dropped 3; count of bases not matched to a gene: 13. This CDR3 has 17 residues. CDR1 is SGHRS and CDR2 is YFSETQ in the germline V gene. The CDR3 nucleotides read TGCGCCAGCAGCCCTGGGACAGGTGGGCAACGAACAGATACGCAGTATTTT. Its translation: CASSPGTGGQRTDTQYF.

This chain joins TRBV18 and TRBJ2-3; 10 nucleotides agree with TRBD1. Germline-derived CDR1 and CDR2 are KGHSH and LQKENI. Unmatched junction bases numbered 12, after V lost 3 bases and J lost 6 bases. CDR3 size: 17 residues. The CDR3 coding sequence is TGTGCCAGCTCACCGCGCCCGGGACAGGGGCTCCCGGATACGCAGTATTTT. Translation: CASSPRPGQGLPDTQYF.

The chain carries TRBV19 and TRBJ2-7; no reliable D call. CDR1 is LNHDA and CDR2 is SQIVND in the germline V gene (reference sequence). The length of the CDR3 is 16 residues. Trimming shortened V by 5 bases and J by 6 bases, and 23 bases separated the two germline ends. The CDR3 DNA reads TGTGCCAGTAGTTTCATCCACCAGGCCCGCTATTCCGAGCAGTACTTC. This gives the protein CASSFIHQARYSEQYF.

V gene TRBV15 combines with J gene TRBJ1-1, with D possibly TRBD1 on 5 matching bases. V lost 3 bases and J lost 0, with 11 bases in between. This CDR3 region has 15 residues. CDR1 is LNHNV and CDR2 is YYDKDF in the germline V gene (reference sequence). This CDR3 reads CATSRNPGLNTEAFF. The CDR3 DNA sequence: TGTGCCACCAGCAGGAATCCAGGGCTGAACACTGAAGCTTTCTTT.

This clone was detected many times. This rearrangement joins TRBV7-9 to TRBJ2-2; D uncertain. The germline V and J ends were trimmed by 5 bases and 6 bases, with 4 bases remaining between them. This CDR3 comprises 11 residues. Germline-derived CDR1 and CDR2 are SEHNR and FQNEAQ (reference sequence). The CDR3 reads CASSPSGELFF. The DNA of the CDR3 is TGTGCCAGCAGCCCGTCCGGGGAGCTGTTTTTT.

This clone was seen just once. The CDR3 DNA reads TGCGCCAGCAGCTGGACCGGGACAGGAAACAATGAAAAACTGTTTTTT. This translates into CASSWTGTGNNEKLFF. The chain recombines TRBV5-1 with TRBJ1-4; 8 bases match TRBD1. J lost 5 bases, V lost 3 bases, and 9 bases had no gene match. The germline V gene has CDR1 SGHRS and CDR2 YFSETQ. The CDR3 totals 16 residues.

This sequence joins TRBV3-1 (or the pseudogene TRBV3-2) and TRBJ2-3; 8 bases line up with TRBD2. Trimming cost V 3 bases and J 5 bases; bases outside gene matches: 7. The CDR3 is 15 residues long. Germline V lookup: CDR1 LGHDT, CDR2 YNNKEL (reference sequence). The CDR3: CASSHGAGGRDTQYF. CDR3 bases: TGTGCCAGCAGCCACGGTGCGGGGGGCAGAGATACGCAGTATTTT.

This chain links TRBV7-8 with TRBJ1-2; tentative D call: TRBD1 (5 bases). The CDR3 runs to 13 residues. V lost 5 bases to trimming and J lost 4 bases, with 11 bases between them. Germline V CDR1 and CDR2: SGHVS, FQNEAQ. CDR3 protein: CASSPGGGYGYTF. DNA of the CDR3: TGTGCCAGCAGCCCTGGGGGGGGCTATGGCTACACCTTC.

The J gene is TRBJ2-7, the V gene TRBV13, with 7 bases lining up with TRBD2. V was pared by 2 bases and J by 2 bases, with 6 bases of the junction left unmatched. This CDR3 is 15 amino acids long. CDR1 and CDR2 from the germline V gene are PRHDT and FYEKMQ (reference sequence). The CDR3 sequence is CASSLSSGTTYEQYF. The CDR3 nucleotides read TGTGCCAGCAGCTTATCTAGCGGAACAACCTACGAGCAGTACTTC.